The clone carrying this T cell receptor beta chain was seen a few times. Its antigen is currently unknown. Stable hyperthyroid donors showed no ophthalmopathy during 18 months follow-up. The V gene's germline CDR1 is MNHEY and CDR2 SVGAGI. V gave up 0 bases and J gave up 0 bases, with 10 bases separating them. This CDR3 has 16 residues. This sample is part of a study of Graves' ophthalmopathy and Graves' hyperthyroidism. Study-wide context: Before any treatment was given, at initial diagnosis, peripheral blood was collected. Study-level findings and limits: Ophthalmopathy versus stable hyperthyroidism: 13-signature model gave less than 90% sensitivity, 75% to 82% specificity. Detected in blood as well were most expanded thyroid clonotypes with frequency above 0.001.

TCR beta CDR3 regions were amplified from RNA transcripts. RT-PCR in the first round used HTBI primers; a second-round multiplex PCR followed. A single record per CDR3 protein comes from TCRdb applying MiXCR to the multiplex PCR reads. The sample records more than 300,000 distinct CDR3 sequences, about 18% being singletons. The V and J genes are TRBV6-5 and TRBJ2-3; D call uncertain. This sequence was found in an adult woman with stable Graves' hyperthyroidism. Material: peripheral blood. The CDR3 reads CASSYSSTPSTDTQYF. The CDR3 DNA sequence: TGTGCCAGCAGTTACTCGAGTACACCCAGCACAGATACGCAGTATTTT.